This record looks at one TCR beta chain sequence and its context. This entry belongs to a study of blood T cell repertoires in COVID-19. CDR1 and CDR2 (germline): WSHSY, SAAADI. V gave up 8 bases and J gave up 8 bases; unmatched junction bases: 9. This CDR3 is 13 amino acids long. Sequencing used immunoSEQ multiplex PCR; TCRdb keeps in-frame clones, though not all of them. The profile shows over 300,000 clones, roughly 88% of them singletons. The sequence was obtained from a woman aged 25 to 45 with acute COVID-19. Material for sequencing was PBMCs or T cells enriched from blood (not recorded which). The chain joins TRBV10-2 to TRBJ2-1; 7 bases are a match to TRBD1. The CDR3: CASAAQGLDEQFF. The CDR3 DNA sequence: TGCGCCAGCGCGGCACAGGGGCTCGATGAGCAGTTCTTC.